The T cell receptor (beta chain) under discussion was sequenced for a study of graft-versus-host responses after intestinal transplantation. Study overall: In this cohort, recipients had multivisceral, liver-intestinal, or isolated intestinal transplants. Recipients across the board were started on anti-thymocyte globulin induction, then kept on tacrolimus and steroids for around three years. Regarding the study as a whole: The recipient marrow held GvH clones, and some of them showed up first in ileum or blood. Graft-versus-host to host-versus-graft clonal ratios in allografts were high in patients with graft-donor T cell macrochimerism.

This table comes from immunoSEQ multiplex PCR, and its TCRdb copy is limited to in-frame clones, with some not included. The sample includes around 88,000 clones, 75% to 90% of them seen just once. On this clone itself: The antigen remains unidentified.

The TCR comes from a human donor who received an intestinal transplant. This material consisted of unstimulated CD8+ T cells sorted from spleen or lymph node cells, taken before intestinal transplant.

CDR3 sequence: CAWRTEVVFSGRRFTGELFF. DNA for the CDR3: TGTGCCTGGAGAACAGAAGTTGTATTTAGCGGGAGGAGATTTACCGGGGAGCTGTTTTTT. The V call is TRBV30, the J call TRBJ2-2; TRBD2 agrees at 10 bases. This CDR3 spans 20 amino acids. V dropped 3 bases and J dropped 5; count of bases not matched to a gene: 21. Germline CDR1 and CDR2: GTSNPN and SVGIG (reference sequence).